This T cell receptor (beta chain) was documented in a study of T cell changes during pregnancy in multiple sclerosis. V lost 3 bases to trimming and J lost 7 bases; unmatched junction nucleotides: 8. There are 14 residues in the CDR3. The germline V gene has CDR1 SNHLY and CDR2 FYNNEI. The repertoire was sequenced with immunoSEQ multiplex PCR; TCRdb's copy has only in-frame clones and lacks some. The sample contains more than 75,000 clones, approximately 94% of which appear only once. The chain couples TRBV2 to TRBJ1-2; 7 bases match TRBD1. Source: peripheral blood, taken in the third trimester of pregnancy. This sequence originates from a female donor with multiple sclerosis, enrolled in a pregnancy study. The chain's CDR3 is CASSEWQGEGGYTF. The CDR3 region has the DNA TGTGCCAGCAGTGAGTGGCAGGGGGAAGGTGGCTACACCTTC.